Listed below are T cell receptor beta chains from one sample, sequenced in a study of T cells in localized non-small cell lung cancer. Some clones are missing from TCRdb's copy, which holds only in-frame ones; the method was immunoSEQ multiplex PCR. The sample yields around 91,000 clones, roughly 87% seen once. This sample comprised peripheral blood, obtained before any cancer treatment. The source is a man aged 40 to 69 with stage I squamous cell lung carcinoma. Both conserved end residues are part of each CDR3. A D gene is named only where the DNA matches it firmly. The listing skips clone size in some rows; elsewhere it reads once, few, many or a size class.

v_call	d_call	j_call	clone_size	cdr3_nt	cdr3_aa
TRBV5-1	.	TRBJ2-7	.	TGCGCCAGCAGCACCTCCGGGGGTGGGTACGAGCAGTACTTC	CASSTSGGGYEQYF
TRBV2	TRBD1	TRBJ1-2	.	TGTGCCAGCAGGAGGACAGGGGACGCCGGCTACACCTTC	CASRRTGDAGYTF
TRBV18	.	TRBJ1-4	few	TGTGCCAGCTCACCTAGGGGCCTACAGGTTTCGGCTAATGAAAAACTGTTTTTT	CASSPRGLQVSANEKLFF
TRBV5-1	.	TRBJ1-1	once	TGCGCCAGCAGCCCAGGTTCTGGGGGCACTGAAGCTTTCTTT	CASSPGSGGTEAFF
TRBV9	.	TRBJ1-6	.	TGTGCCAGCAGCGTAGCTGATAGCCAAGGTGGTTCACCCCTCCACTTT	CASSVADSQGGSPLHF
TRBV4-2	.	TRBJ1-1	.	TGTGCCAGCAGCCAAGACGGGAACACTGAAGCTTTCTTT	CASSQDGNTEAFF
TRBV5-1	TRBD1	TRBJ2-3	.	TGCGCCAGCAGCCCTAGGACAGGGACTAGCACAGATACGCAGTATTTT	CASSPRTGTSTDTQYF
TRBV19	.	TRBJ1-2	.	TGTGCCAGTGGAAAACAGGGTGCCTATGGCTACACCTTC	CASGKQGAYGYTF
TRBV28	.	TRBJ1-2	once	TGTGCCAGCAGTTTGTACCCCGCTTCTTATGGCTACACCTTC	CASSLYPASYGYTF
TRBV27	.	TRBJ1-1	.	TGTGCCAGCAGTTTACGCAGGACAGCAGATAAGAACACTGAAGCTTTCTTT	CASSLRRTADKNTEAFF
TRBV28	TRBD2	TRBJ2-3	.	TGTGCCAGCAGTCTTACGGGGGGGAATGTTAATACGCAGTATTTT	CASSLTGGNVNTQYF
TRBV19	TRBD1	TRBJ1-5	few	TGTGCCAGCAAGGGAGACAGGGGTAGTTATCTTACCCTTAATCAGCCCCAGCATTTT	CASKGDRGSYLTLNQPQHF
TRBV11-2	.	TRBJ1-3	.	TGTGCCAGCAGCTTAGATACAGGGTGGGGAAACACCATATATTTT	CASSLDTGWGNTIYF
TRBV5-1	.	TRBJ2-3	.	TGCGCCAGCAGCTCCGGGCCAGGAGAGTTTACGCAGTATTTT	CASSSGPGEFTQYF
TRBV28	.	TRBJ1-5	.	TGTGCCAGCAGTAGTTTACAGGGCGATCAGCCCCAGCATTTT	CASSSLQGDQPQHF
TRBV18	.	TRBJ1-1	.	TGTGCCAGCTCACCCGGGGGCAACACTGAAGCTTTCTTT	CASSPGGNTEAFF
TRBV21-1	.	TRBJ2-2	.	TGTGCCAGCAGCAAAAAGGGTCTTCGTCCTACCGGGGAGCTGTTTTTT	CASSKKGLRPTGELFF
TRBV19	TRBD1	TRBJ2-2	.	TGTGCCAGTAGTCCATTCTTGACCGGGACAGGCCCTCGGACGAACACCGGGGAGCTGTTTTTT	CASSPFLTGTGPRTNTGELFF
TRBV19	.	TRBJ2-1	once	TGTGCCACGTCGAGGACCGGAGATGGTGAGCAGTTCTTC	CATSRTGDGEQFF
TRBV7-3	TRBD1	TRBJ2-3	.	TGTGCCAGCAGTTCGACAGGGCTGGGACCAGATACGCAGTATTTT	CASSSTGLGPDTQYF
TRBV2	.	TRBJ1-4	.	TGTGCCAGCAGTGAAGGGGGGAATAATGAAAAACTGTTTTTT	CASSEGGNNEKLFF
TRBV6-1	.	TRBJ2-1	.	TGTGCCAGCACCCGGGAGCCAACCTCCTACAATGAGCAGTTCTTC	CASTREPTSYNEQFF